Listed here is a single TCR beta chain. The identical CDR3 is also encoded by other nucleotide sequences in the sample. The sample is drawn from a study of blood T cell repertoires in COVID-19. V lost 4 bases, J lost 0 bases, and 7 bases lay in between. The V gene's germline CDR1 is SGHRS and CDR2 YFSETQ. This CDR3 spans 13 amino acids. Profiling relied on immunoSEQ multiplex PCR, and the TCRdb table lists in-frame clones only, not all of them. Here the sample spans 200,000 to 300,000 clones, around 84% being singletons. The rearrangement uses TRBV5-1 and TRBJ1-1; D is unresolved. Input material: peripheral blood. The sequence was collected from a man between 60 and 70 years old with acute or convalescent COVID-19. CDR3 in amino acids: CASSPGVNTEAFF. CDR3 coding DNA: TGCGCCAGCAGCCCCGGGGTGAACACTGAAGCTTTCTTT.